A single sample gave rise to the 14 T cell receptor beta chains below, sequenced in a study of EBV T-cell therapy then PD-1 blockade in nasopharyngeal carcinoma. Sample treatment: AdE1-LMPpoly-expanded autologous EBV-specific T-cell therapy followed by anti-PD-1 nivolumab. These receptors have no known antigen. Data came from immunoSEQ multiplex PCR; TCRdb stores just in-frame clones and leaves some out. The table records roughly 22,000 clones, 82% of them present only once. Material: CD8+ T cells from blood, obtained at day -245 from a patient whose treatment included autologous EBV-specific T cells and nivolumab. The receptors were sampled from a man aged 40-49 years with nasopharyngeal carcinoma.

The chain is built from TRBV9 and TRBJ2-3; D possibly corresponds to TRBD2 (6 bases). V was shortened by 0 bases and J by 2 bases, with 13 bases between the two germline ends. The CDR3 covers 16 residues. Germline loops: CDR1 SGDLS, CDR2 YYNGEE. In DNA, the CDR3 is TGTGCCAGCAGCGTAGCGAGGACTACACACACAGATACGCAGTATTTT. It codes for CASSVARTTHTDTQYF.

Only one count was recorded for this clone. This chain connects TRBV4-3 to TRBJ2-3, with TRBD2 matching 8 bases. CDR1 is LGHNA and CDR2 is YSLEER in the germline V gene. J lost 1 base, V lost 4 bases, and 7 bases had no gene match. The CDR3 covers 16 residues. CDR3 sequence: CASSPKLAVGTDTQYF. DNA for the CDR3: TGCGCCAGCAGCCCAAAACTAGCGGTGGGCACAGATACGCAGTATTTT.

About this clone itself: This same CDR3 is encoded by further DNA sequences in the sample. CDR3 nucleotide sequence: TGCGCCAGCAGCCAATCCGGGGGCCATGGTAACTATGGCTACACCTTC. Its translation: CASSQSGGHGNYGYTF. This sequence joins TRBV4-3 and TRBJ1-2; a weak D match, TRBD1 (6 bases). There are 16 residues in the CDR3. V was cut by 2 bases and J by 1 base, with 14 bases left in between. The germline CDR1 and CDR2 sequences are LGHNA and YSLEER.

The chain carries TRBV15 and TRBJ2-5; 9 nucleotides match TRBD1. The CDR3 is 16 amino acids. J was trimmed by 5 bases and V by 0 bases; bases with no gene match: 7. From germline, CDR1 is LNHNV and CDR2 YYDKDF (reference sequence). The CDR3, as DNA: TGTGCCACCAGCAGAGACCTGGGACAGGGTTACGAGACCCAGTACTTC. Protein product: CATSRDLGQGYETQYF.

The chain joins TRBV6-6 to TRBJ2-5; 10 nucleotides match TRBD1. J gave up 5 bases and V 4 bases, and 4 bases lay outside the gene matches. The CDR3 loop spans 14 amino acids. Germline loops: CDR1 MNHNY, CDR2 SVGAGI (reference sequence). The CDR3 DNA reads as TGTGCCAGCAGTTTGGGGACAGGGGTCGAGACCCAGTACTTC. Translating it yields CASSLGTGVETQYF.

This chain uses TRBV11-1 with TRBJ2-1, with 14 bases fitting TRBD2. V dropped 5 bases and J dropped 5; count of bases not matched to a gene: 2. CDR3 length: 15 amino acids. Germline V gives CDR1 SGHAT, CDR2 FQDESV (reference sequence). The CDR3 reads CASSVGLAGDNEQFF. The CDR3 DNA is TGTGCCAGCAGCGTGGGACTAGCGGGGGACAATGAGCAGTTCTTC.

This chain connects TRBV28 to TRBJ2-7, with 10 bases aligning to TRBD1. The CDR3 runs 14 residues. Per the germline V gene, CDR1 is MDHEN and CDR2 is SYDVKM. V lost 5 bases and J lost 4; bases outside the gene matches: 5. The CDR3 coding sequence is TGTGCCAGCAGTACCGGGACAGGGGCTTACGAGCAGTACTTC. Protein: CASSTGTGAYEQYF.

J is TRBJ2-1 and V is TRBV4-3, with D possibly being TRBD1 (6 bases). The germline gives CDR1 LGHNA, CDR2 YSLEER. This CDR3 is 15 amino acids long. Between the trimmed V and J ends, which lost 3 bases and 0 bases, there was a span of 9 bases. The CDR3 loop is CASSQARGSYNEQFF. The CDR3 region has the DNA TGCGCCAGCAGCCAGGCCAGGGGCTCCTACAATGAGCAGTTCTTC.

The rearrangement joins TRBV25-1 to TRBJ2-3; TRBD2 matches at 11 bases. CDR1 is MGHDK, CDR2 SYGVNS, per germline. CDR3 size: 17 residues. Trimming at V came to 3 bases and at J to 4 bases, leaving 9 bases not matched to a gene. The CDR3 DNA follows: TGTGCCAGCAGTGATTCGGCTAGCGGGGGGCACGCAGATACGCAGTATTTT. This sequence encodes CASSDSASGGHADTQYF.

The CDR3 sequence is CASRVDSRNTEAFF. The CDR3 DNA sequence: TGTGCCAGCAGAGTGGACAGCCGGAACACTGAAGCTTTCTTT. The chain couples TRBV7-9 to TRBJ1-1; possibly TRBD1 for D (6 bases). Germline assignment: CDR1 SEHNR and CDR2 FQNEAQ (reference sequence). CDR3 size: 14 residues. V lost 6 bases, J lost 1 base, and 12 bases lay in between.

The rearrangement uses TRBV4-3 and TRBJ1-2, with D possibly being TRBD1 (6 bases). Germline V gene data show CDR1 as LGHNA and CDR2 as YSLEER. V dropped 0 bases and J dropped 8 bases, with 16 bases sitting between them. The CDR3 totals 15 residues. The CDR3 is CASSQDGQGLRGYTF. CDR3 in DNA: TGCGCCAGCAGCCAAGATGGGCAGGGGCTTCGAGGCTACACCTTC.

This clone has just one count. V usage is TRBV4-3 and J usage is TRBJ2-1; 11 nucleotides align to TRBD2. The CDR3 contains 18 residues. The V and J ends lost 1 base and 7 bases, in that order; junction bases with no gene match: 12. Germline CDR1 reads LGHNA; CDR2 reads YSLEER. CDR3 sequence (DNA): TGCGCCAGCAGCCAAGGGTGGTCGCTAGCGGGGGGCCCAAATGAGCAGTTCTTC. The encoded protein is CASSQGWSLAGGPNEQFF.

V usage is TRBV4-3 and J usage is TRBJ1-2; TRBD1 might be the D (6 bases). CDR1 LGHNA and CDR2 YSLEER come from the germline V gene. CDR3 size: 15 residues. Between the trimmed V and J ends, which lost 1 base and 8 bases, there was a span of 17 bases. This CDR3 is CASSQGEAGARGYTF. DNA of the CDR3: TGCGCCAGCAGCCAAGGCGAGGCAGGGGCGAGAGGCTACACCTTC.

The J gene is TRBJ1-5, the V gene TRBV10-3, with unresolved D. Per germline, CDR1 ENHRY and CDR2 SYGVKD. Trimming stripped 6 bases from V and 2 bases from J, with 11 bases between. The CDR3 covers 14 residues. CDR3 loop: CAIRDEGGNQPQHF. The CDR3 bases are TGTGCCATCAGGGACGAGGGTGGCAATCAGCCCCAGCATTTT.